These 27 T cell receptor beta chains share one sample of origin, sequenced in a study of shared clonotypes between healthy human individuals. Assay used: immunoSEQ multiplex PCR; TCRdb lists only in-frame clones, some missing. The sample lists 2 million to 2.5 million clones; almost 96% were seen once. The specimen sequenced was naive CD4+ T cells sorted from blood. The subset was: CD45RA+ positively selected. The receptors stem from a man aged 18-30 years in good health.

DNA of the CDR3: TGTGCCAGCAGCGTAGGCCAGGGTGGACTCGCTAATGAAAAACTGTTTTTT. Its protein product is CASSVGQGGLANEKLFF. The chain combines TRBV9 with TRBJ1-4, with D maybe TRBD1 (5 bases). The V end lost 0 bases, the J end lost 3 bases, and 15 bases lay between the germline ends. The CDR3 runs 17 residues. Germline values: CDR1 SGDLS, CDR2 YYNGEE.

Remarks on this clone: This sample includes further DNA sequences coding for the same CDR3. The chain combines TRBV5-1 with TRBJ1-3, with D possibly TRBD1 on 5 matching bases. Germline CDR1 reads SGHRS; CDR2 reads YFSETQ. This CDR3 is 16 amino acids long. V was trimmed by 0 bases and J by 0 bases, leaving 10 bases between them. This CDR3 reads CASSLGTPSSGNTIYF. The CDR3 DNA reads TGCGCCAGCAGCTTGGGGACACCGAGCTCTGGAAACACCATATATTTT.

CDR3 protein: CASSISWDSKSPLHF. The CDR3 nucleotides read TGTGCCAGTAGTATCTCTTGGGACTCAAAATCACCCCTCCACTTT. The chain recombines TRBV19 with TRBJ1-6; TRBD1 might be the D (5 bases). The CDR3 covers 15 residues. V lost 3 bases, J lost 10 bases, and 16 bases lay in between. CDR1 is LNHDA, CDR2 SQIVND, per germline (reference sequence).

This chain connects TRBV19 to TRBJ2-7; D unresolved. This CDR3 contains 16 residues. V was shortened by 2 bases and J by 2 bases, with 16 bases between the two germline ends. The germline CDR1 and CDR2 sequences are LNHDA and SQIVND (reference sequence). The CDR3 region is CASSIIPGVLAYEQYF. The CDR3 nucleotides read TGTGCCAGTAGTATAATCCCCGGCGTTCTGGCCTACGAGCAGTACTTC.

The chain links TRBV7-9 to TRBJ2-3; 10 bases align to TRBD2. J lost 6 bases, V lost 4 bases, and 4 bases had no gene match. From germline, CDR1 is SEHNR and CDR2 FQNEAQ (reference sequence). The CDR3 covers 14 residues. CDR3 sequence reads: CASSSQREGDTQYF. CDR3 bases: TGTGCCAGCAGCTCCCAGCGGGAGGGGGATACGCAGTATTTT.

The rearrangement joins TRBV6-5 to TRBJ1-1; a weak D match, TRBD1 (5 bases). Looked up from germline, CDR1 is MNHEY and CDR2 is SVGAGI. Trimming left V 1 base short and J 4 bases short, with 13 bases between. The CDR3 totals 15 residues. The CDR3 sequence is CASSYWGRGGTEAFF. DNA of the CDR3: TGTGCCAGCAGTTACTGGGGTCGGGGCGGCACTGAAGCTTTCTTT.

The chain uses TRBV7-9 and TRBJ2-7; no clear D gene. CDR3 length: 14 amino acids. The V gene's germline CDR1 is SEHNR and CDR2 FQNEAQ (reference sequence). Trimming cost V 1 base and J 3 bases, with 10 bases left between them. The CDR3 sequence is CASSLVPGLYEQYF. The CDR3 nucleotides are TGTGCCAGCAGCTTAGTCCCTGGCCTCTACGAGCAGTACTTC.

The chain joins TRBV7-2 to TRBJ2-7, with D unclear. The V end lost 1 base, the J end lost 2 bases, and 15 bases lay between the germline ends. Per germline, CDR1 SGHTA and CDR2 FQGNSA. The CDR3 is made up of 16 amino acids. This CDR3 is CASSLEVSATPYEQYF. The CDR3 bases are TGTGCCAGCAGCTTAGAGGTCAGCGCCACCCCCTACGAGCAGTACTTC. The full variable domain, completed using reference TRBV7-2 and TRBJ2-7, is GAGVSQSPSNKVTEKGKDVELRCDPISGHTALYWYRQSLGQGLEFLIYFQGNSAPDKSGLPSDRFSAERTGGSVSTLTIQRTQQEDSAVYLCASSLEVSATPYEQYFGPGTRLTVT.

The chain uses TRBV4-1 and TRBJ1-3; perhaps TRBD1 as D (6 bases). This CDR3 has 16 residues. Trimming removed 3 bases from V and 4 bases from J, with 16 bases in between. Germline assignment: CDR1 MGHRA and CDR2 YSYEKL. The CDR3 is CASSHLTGHQGNTIYF. For the CDR3, the DNA is TGCGCCAGCAGCCACCTCACGGGACACCAAGGAAACACCATATATTTT.

Regarding this clone: Other DNA sequences in the same sample also yield this CDR3. V is TRBV10-3 and J is TRBJ1-5; D unresolved. Trimming took off 3 bases at V and 3 bases at J, with 9 bases between the two ends. Germline CDR1 and CDR2: ENHRY and SYGVKD. This CDR3 has 14 residues. CDR3 DNA: TGTGCCATCAGTGACCCCGGGTCCAATCAGCCCCAGCATTTT. Its translation is CAISDPGSNQPQHF.

CDR3 coding DNA: TGCGCCAGCAGCTTGGGGGGACTAGCTTTGGAGCAGTACTTC. The encoded protein is CASSLGGLALEQYF. This chain connects TRBV5-1 to TRBJ2-7; 9 bases align to TRBD2. Trimming removed 0 bases from V and 7 bases from J; junction bases left unmatched: 5. The CDR3 runs to 14 residues. Germline lookup yields CDR1 SGHRS and CDR2 YFSETQ. Drawing the rest from reference TRBV5-1 and TRBJ2-7, the complete variable domain is KAGVTQTPRYLIKTRGQQVTLSCSPISGHRSVSWYQQTPGQGLQFLFEYFSETQRNKGNFPGRFSGRQFSNSRSEMNVSTLELGDSALYLCASSLGGLALEQYFGPGTRLTVT.

V usage is TRBV19 and J usage is TRBJ2-7; D tentatively reads TRBD1 or TRBD2 (5 bases each). V was pared by 5 bases and J by 2 bases, with 13 bases between. CDR3 length: 14 amino acids. From germline, CDR1 is LNHDA and CDR2 SQIVND (reference sequence). The CDR3 DNA follows: TGTGCCAGTAGTGGCCGGGACGGTCCCTACGAGCAGTACTTC. This encodes CASSGRDGPYEQYF.

The V gene is TRBV5-4, the J gene TRBJ2-7, with 12 bases aligning to TRBD2. Trimming took 4 bases from V and 5 from J; bases not matched to a gene: 4. Per the germline V gene, CDR1 is SGHNT and CDR2 is YYREEE (reference sequence). The CDR3 has 14 residues. This CDR3 is CASSLLAGGHEQYF. In DNA, the CDR3 is TGTGCCAGCAGCCTACTAGCGGGGGGACACGAGCAGTACTTC.

The chain employs TRBV28 and TRBJ1-4; 8 positions agree with TRBD1. The length of the CDR3 is 15 residues. The germline V gene has CDR1 MDHEN and CDR2 SYDVKM. The trim removed 5 bases at V and 1 base at J, leaving 3 bases unmatched. CDR3 nucleotide sequence: TGTGCCAGCAGTGCCGACAGGGGAACTAATGAAAAACTGTTTTTT. The encoded protein is CASSADRGTNEKLFF.

The chain links TRBV4-1 to TRBJ2-5; D tentatively reads TRBD1 or TRBD2 (5 bases each). The CDR3 runs to 14 residues. Germline-derived CDR1 and CDR2 are MGHRA and YSYEKL. The V end was cut by 5 bases, the J end by 3 bases, with 13 bases between. CDR3 coding DNA: TGCGCCAGCAGCGTAGGGGACGGCAAAGAGACCCAGTACTTC. Amino acids: CASSVGDGKETQYF.

This clone has only a few counts. The V gene is TRBV18, the J gene TRBJ1-5; D is uncertain. V was shortened by 3 bases and J by 3 bases, with 12 bases between the two germline ends. CDR1 is KGHSH and CDR2 is LQKENI in the germline V gene. CDR3 length equals 15 residues. Here the CDR3 reads CASSPAGRPNQPQHF. The CDR3 nucleotides are TGTGCCAGCTCACCCGCCGGCAGACCCAATCAGCCCCAGCATTTT.

J is TRBJ2-6 and V is TRBV6-1; D assignment may be TRBD1 or TRBD2 (7 bases each). The V gene lost 2 bases and the J gene lost 2 bases, with 13 bases spanning the gap. Germline V gene data show CDR1 as MNHNS and CDR2 as SASEGT. This CDR3 region has 17 residues. CDR3 residues: CASSEWEGAAGANVLTF. CDR3 DNA sequence: TGTGCCAGCAGTGAATGGGAGGGGGCGGCTGGGGCCAACGTCCTGACTTTC.

The V and J genes are TRBV5-6 and TRBJ2-7; TRBD2 is a possible D gene (7 bases). Trimming shortened V by 3 bases and J by 5 bases, and 24 bases separated the two germline ends. The CDR3 is made up of 17 amino acids. The germline V gene encodes CDR1 SGHDT and CDR2 YYEEEE. CDR3 sequence (DNA): TGTGCCAGCAGCTACGGGGGGCGGACAGCTATAGGCAACGAGCAGTACTTC. It codes for CASSYGGRTAIGNEQYF.

The rearrangement joins TRBV5-1 to TRBJ2-5, with TRBD2 matching over 15 bases. J gave up 5 bases and V 3 bases, and 5 bases lay outside the gene matches. Germline V lookup: CDR1 SGHRS, CDR2 YFSETQ. The CDR3 is 16 residues long. This chain's CDR3 is CASSSRTSGRAETQYF. The DNA for the CDR3 is TGCGCCAGCAGCTCTCGGACTAGCGGGAGGGCGGAGACCCAGTACTTC.

V is TRBV12-5 and J is TRBJ2-7; perhaps D is TRBD1 or TRBD2 (5 bases each). The V gene's germline CDR1 is LGHNT and CDR2 FRNRAP. V shed 5 bases and J shed 3 bases, with 11 bases lying between them. The CDR3 totals 13 residues. CDR3 in DNA: TGTGCTAGTGGTATCGGGACCATCTACGAGCAGTACTTC. Its protein is CASGIGTIYEQYF. The whole variable domain, remainder taken from reference TRBV12-5 and TRBJ2-7, is DARVTQTPRHKVTEMGQEVTMRCQPILGHNTVFWYRQTMMQGLELLAYFRNRAPLDDSGMPKDRFSAEMPDATLATLKIQPSEPRDSAVYFCASGIGTIYEQYFGPGTRLTVT.

The chain joins TRBV7-9 to TRBJ1-1, with a possible D match to TRBD1 (5 bases). V was cut by 4 bases and J by 5 bases, with 17 bases left in between. This CDR3 has 15 residues. Germline CDR1 is SEHNR and CDR2 is FQNEAQ (reference sequence). The CDR3 nucleotides are TGTGCCAGCAGCTCTAGTATAACGGGGGGGACTGAAGCTTTCTTT. Protein sequence: CASSSSITGGTEAFF.

CDR3 in amino acids: CASSQVATSGSQETQYF. The CDR3 nucleotides read TGCGCCAGCAGCCAAGTTGCGACTAGCGGGTCCCAAGAGACCCAGTACTTC. This rearrangement joins TRBV4-1 to TRBJ2-5, with TRBD2 identical over 10 bases. The CDR3 length is 17 residues. The germline gives CDR1 MGHRA, CDR2 YSYEKL. J lost 1 base, V lost 1 base, and 6 bases had no gene match.

This rearrangement joins TRBV6-5 to TRBJ2-1; D may be TRBD1 (5 bases). CDR3 size: 15 residues. V gave up 8 bases and J gave up 2 bases, with 16 bases separating them. Germline loops: CDR1 MNHEY, CDR2 SVGAGI. The CDR3 bases are TGTGCCAGCGCGATGACAGCTAGAACCTACAATGAGCAGTTCTTC. Protein product: CASAMTARTYNEQFF.

V and J are TRBV6-1 and TRBJ2-1; 9 nucleotides agree with TRBD2. The trim removed 6 bases at V and 5 bases at J, leaving 5 bases unmatched. The CDR3 sequence is 14 residues long. Germline-derived CDR1 and CDR2 are MNHNS and SASEGT. CDR3 sequence (DNA): TGTGCCAGCAGCTTAGCGGGGGCCAACAATGAGCAGTTCTTC. Its translation is CASSLAGANNEQFF.

The chain links TRBV6-1 to TRBJ1-3, with D hard to call. Trimming stripped 0 bases from V and 0 bases from J, with 12 bases between. Germline CDR1 reads MNHNS; CDR2 reads SASEGT. The CDR3 runs 17 residues. The DNA of the CDR3 is TGTGCCAGCAGTGAAGCGCTGTTGGCCCTCTCTGGAAACACCATATATTTT. Protein product: CASSEALLALSGNTIYF.

This clone was detected once. In nucleotides, the CDR3 is TGTGCCTGGAGTGTAATGAGGGGCACACTGCAGTATTTT. It codes for CAWSVMRGTLQYF. The chain employs TRBV30 and TRBJ2-3, with D perhaps matching TRBD1 or TRBD2 (5 bases each). This CDR3 is 13 amino acids long. V was pared by 0 bases and J by 11 bases, with 15 bases between. Germline loops: CDR1 GTSNPN, CDR2 SVGIG (reference sequence).

This sequence joins TRBV18 and TRBJ1-6; possibly TRBD1 for D (5 bases). Germline CDR1 reads KGHSH; CDR2 reads LQKENI. The V and J ends lost 3 bases and 7 bases respectively, with 13 bases between them. CDR3 size: 15 residues. CDR3 amino acids: CASSPTAGGNSPLHF. The CDR3 DNA reads TGTGCCAGCTCACCGACAGCCGGGGGAAATTCACCCCTCCACTTT.